This T cell receptor (beta chain) comes out of a study of shared clonotypes between healthy human individuals. As for the study in general: Three plates were used per donor for CD4 naive, three for CD4 memory, two for CD8 naive and one for CD8 memory. Study-wide results and caveats: Of the naive CD4 clonotypes, around 4.9% were shared across a handful of donors.

CD45RO-negative CD8 cells positively selected for CCR7 made up the naive population, which excluded terminally differentiated effector memory CD45RA+ cells. With regard to this clone: The target antigen is unknown.

Genomic DNA from each subset was divided evenly over several immunoSEQ plates. In the authors' workflow: ImmunoSEQ output held junction-only sequences without quality scores, so filtering differed. The repertoire was sequenced with immunoSEQ multiplex PCR; TCRdb's copy has only in-frame clones and lacks some. V, J and clone size derive from that table, while D and trimming were established from the DNA sequence. The sample holds roughly 2.1 million clones, under 95% seen once. The clonotype originates from a young man in good health. Some clones in this sample may be carry-over from other donors' samples. The sequencing input was naive CD8+ T cells from PBMCs.

Here the CDR3 DNA reads TGTGCCATCAGGGACAGTGGGGAAAAACTGTTTTTT. This sequence encodes CAIRDSGEKLFF. The chain joins TRBV10-3 to TRBJ1-4, with D possibly TRBD1 on 6 matching bases. The CDR3 runs 12 residues. Germline assignment: CDR1 ENHRY and CDR2 SYGVKD. V lost 6 bases and J lost 8, with 10 bases in between.